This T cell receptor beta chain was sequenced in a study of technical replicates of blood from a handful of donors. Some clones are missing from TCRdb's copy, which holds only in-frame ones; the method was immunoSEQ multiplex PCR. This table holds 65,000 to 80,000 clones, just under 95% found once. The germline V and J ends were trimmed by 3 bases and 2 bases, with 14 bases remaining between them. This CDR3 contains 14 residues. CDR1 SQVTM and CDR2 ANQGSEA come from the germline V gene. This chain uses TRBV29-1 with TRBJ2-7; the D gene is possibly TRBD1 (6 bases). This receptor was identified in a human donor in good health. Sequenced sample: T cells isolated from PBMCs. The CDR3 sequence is CSVEPSGQPYEQYF. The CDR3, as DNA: TGCAGCGTTGAGCCAAGTGGACAGCCCTACGAGCAGTACTTC.